The clone carrying this T cell receptor beta chain was seen at least ten times. The data were taken from a study of regulatory T cells in long-lasting Graves disease. Time point described: newly diagnosed GD, antithyroid drugs for less than 3 months. TCR sequences were obtained from RNA taken from PBMCs. Assembly of TCR beta libraries relied on iRepertoire HTBI primers together with Arm-PCR of CDR3 regions. TCRdb used MiXCR to reprocess the multiplex PCR reads, holding one entry per CDR3 protein. The sample yields 350,000 to 550,000 distinct CDR3 sequences, about a sixth seen once. In germline, CDR1 is LGHDT, CDR2 YNNKEL (reference sequence). The CDR3 is 13 residues long. Trimming stripped 0 bases from V and 4 bases from J, with 6 bases between. Another study also made use of these data, one on T cells in Graves' hyperthyroidism and ophthalmopathy.

This chain uses TRBV3-1 with TRBJ1-2; unclear D gene. Sequenced here: peripheral blood mononuclear cells (PBMCs), sampled at new diagnosis, from a patient treated with antithyroid drugs. This receptor was obtained from a woman under 30 with Graves disease. CDR3 residues: CASSQESLYGYTF. In DNA form, the CDR3 reads TGTGCCAGCAGCCAAGAATCGCTCTATGGCTACACCTTC.